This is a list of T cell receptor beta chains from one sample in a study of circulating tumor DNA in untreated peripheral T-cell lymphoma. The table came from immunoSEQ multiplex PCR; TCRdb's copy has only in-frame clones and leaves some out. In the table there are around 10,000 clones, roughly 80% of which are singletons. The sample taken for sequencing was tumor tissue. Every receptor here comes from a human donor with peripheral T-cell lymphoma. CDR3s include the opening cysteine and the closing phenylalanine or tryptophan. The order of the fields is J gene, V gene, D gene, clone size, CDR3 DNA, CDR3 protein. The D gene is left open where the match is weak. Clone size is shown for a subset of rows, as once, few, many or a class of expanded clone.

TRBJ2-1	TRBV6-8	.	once	TGTGCCAGCAGCTGGGGGAACAGGTTTGAGCAGTTCTTC	CASSWGNRFEQFF
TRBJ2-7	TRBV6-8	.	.	TGTGCCAGCAGTGCGAGGGGCGTCCCCTACGAGCAGTACTTC	CASSARGVPYEQYF
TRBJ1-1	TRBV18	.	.	TGTGCCAGCTCACGTTTAACAGTGAACACTGAAGCTTTCTTT	CASSRLTVNTEAFF
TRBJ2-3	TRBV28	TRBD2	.	TGTGCCAGCAGTTTAGGTAGCGGGGGGGCGACAGATACGCAGTATTTT	CASSLGSGGATDTQYF
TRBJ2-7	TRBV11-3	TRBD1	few	TGTGCCAGCAGCAAGGGACAGGGGTGGGCATACGAGCAGTACTTC	CASSKGQGWAYEQYF
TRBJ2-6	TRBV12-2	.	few	TGTGCCATCCTCCGGAGCTCTGGGGTCAACGTCCTGACTTTC	CAILRSSGVNVLTF
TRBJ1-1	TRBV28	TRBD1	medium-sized	TGTGCCAGCAGTCCACCCGGGACAGGGAAAGCTTTCTTT	CASSPPGTGKAFF
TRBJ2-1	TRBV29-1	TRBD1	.	TGCAGCGCTGACAGGGGAATCAATGAGCAGTTCTTC	CSADRGINEQFF
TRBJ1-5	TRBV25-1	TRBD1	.	TGTGCCAGCAGTGAATTGGAAACCGCCGGGACAGCTATCCAGCATTTT	CASSELETAGTAIQHF
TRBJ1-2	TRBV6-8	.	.	TGTGCCAGCAGTTACTCGGGTCGGGATGGTTACACCTTC	CASSYSGRDGYTF
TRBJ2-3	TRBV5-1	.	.	TGCGCCAGCAGCTTGAGCGGTGAGAGCACAGATACGCAGTATTTT	CASSLSGESTDTQYF
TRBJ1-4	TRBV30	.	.	TGTGCCTGGAGTACGGGGGCGCCAGAAAAACTGTTTTTT	CAWSTGAPEKLFF
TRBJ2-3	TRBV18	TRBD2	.	TGTGCCAGCTCACCACTTGGTCCCGGGACTAGCGGGGGCGCAGATACGCAGTATTTT	CASSPLGPGTSGGADTQYF
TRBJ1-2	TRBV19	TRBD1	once	TGTGCCAGTAGTATGACAGGGGGCGGTAACTATGGCTACACCTTC	CASSMTGGGNYGYTF
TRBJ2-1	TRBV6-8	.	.	TGTGCCAGCAGTTACGCCCCCCTAGGGAATGAGCAGTTCTTC	CASSYAPLGNEQFF
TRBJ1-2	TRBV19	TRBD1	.	TGTGCCAGTAGTATAGGACAGGGCCTCGATGGCTACACCTTC	CASSIGQGLDGYTF